This entry lists 20 T cell receptor beta chains sequenced from one sample in a study of T cell repertoires in cytomegalovirus infection. A single record per CDR3 protein comes from TCRdb applying MiXCR to the reads. The sample shows approximately 750,000 distinct CDR3 sequences, 35% to 40% of them seen only once. Sample: PBMCs. All receptors come from a human donor in good health (CMV status not recorded). Some clones in this sample may be carry-over from other donors' samples.

This clonotype was seen more than once but under ten times. The chain recombines TRBV7-8 with TRBJ1-5; D gene unclear. This CDR3 is 15 amino acids long. CDR1 SGHVS and CDR2 FQNEAQ come from the germline V gene. Trimming removed 1 base from V and 7 bases from J, with 14 bases in between. The CDR3 sequence is CASSLDSGYDQPQHF. For the CDR3, the DNA is TGTGCCAGCAGCTTAGATTCCGGGTACGACCAGCCCCAGCATTTT.

The chain uses TRBV27 and TRBJ2-7, with TRBD1 matching 9 bases. Germline V CDR1 and CDR2: MNHEY, SMNVEV (reference sequence). The CDR3 has 13 residues. V trimming: 7 bases; J trimming: 6 bases; junction bases outside the gene matches: 7. For the CDR3, the DNA is TGTGCCAGCAAACCGGGACAGGGAGGCGAGCAGTACTTC. Protein sequence: CASKPGQGGEQYF.

This clonotype has more than one count but fewer than ten. The chain joins TRBV14 to TRBJ2-5, with D possibly matching TRBD2 (5 bases). V lost 4 bases, J lost 5 bases, and 20 bases lay in between. CDR3 length: 16 amino acids. Germline-derived CDR1 and CDR2 are SGHDN and FVKESK. CDR3: CASSLGQSSGGETQYF. Written as DNA, the CDR3 is TGTGCCAGCAGCCTCGGGCAGTCGTCAGGCGGGGAGACCCAGTACTTC.

The genes are TRBV5-1 and TRBJ2-3, with TRBD2 as a possible D gene (6 bases). V lost 4 bases and J lost 11, with 11 bases in between. Per germline, CDR1 SGHRS and CDR2 YFSETQ. This CDR3 has 11 amino acids. This CDR3 is CASSDLGGQYF. The CDR3 coding sequence is TGCGCCAGCAGCGACCTGGGAGGGCAGTATTTT. The full variable domain, with the rest looked up from reference TRBV5-1 and TRBJ2-3, is KAGVTQTPRYLIKTRGQQVTLSCSPISGHRSVSWYQQTPGQGLQFLFEYFSETQRNKGNFPGRFSGRQFSNSRSEMNVSTLELGDSALYLCASSDLGGQYFGPGTRLTVL.

Turning to this clonotype: The CDR3 end shows no conserved phenylalanine or tryptophan, and so a read error is likely. This rearrangement joins TRBV7-8 to TRBJ1-5; D gene uncertain. Trimming shortened V by 4 bases and J by 5 bases, and 12 bases separated the two germline ends. Germline CDR1 reads SGHVS; CDR2 reads FQNEAQ. The CDR3 contains 14 residues. CDR3 sequence reads: CASSSWVMDQPQHS. The CDR3 nucleotides read TGTGCCAGCAGCTCCTGGGTTATGGATCAGCCCCAGCATTCT.

Ten or more counts support this clonotype. The genes are TRBV7-8 and TRBJ1-1; weak D call: TRBD1 (5 bases). CDR3 length: 12 amino acids. The V end was cut by 5 bases, the J end by 7 bases, with 11 bases between. Per germline, CDR1 SGHVS and CDR2 FQNEAQ. The chain's CDR3 is CASSTTDSEAFF. CDR3 in DNA: TGTGCCAGCAGCACGACCGACAGTGAAGCTTTCTTT.

As concerns this clonotype: This may arise from a read error, as a much more abundant clone is one base away. The J gene is TRBJ2-1, the V gene TRBV5-6, with D unresolved. The V and J ends lost 0 bases and 5 bases respectively, with 6 bases between them. Germline V gene sequence: CDR1 SGHDT, CDR2 YYEEEE. This CDR3 comprises 13 residues. CDR3 DNA sequence: TGTGCCAGCAGCTTGGACGCCAACAATGAGCAGTTCTTC. This translates into CASSLDANNEQFF.

The chain recombines TRBV28 with TRBJ2-5, with 7 bases aligning to TRBD2. This CDR3 spans 17 amino acids. Germline CDR1 is MDHEN and CDR2 is SYDVKM. V was pared by 3 bases and J by 1 base, with 11 bases of the junction left unmatched. CDR3 loop: CASSFSPGSGLQETQYF. In nucleotides, the CDR3 is TGTGCCAGCAGTTTTTCACCGGGTAGCGGGCTCCAAGAGACCCAGTACTTC.

In its sample, this clonotype was seen a few times. The gene calls are TRBV28 and TRBJ2-5; D may be TRBD2 (6 bases). This CDR3 region has 18 residues. Germline CDR1 MDHEN, CDR2 SYDVKM. With 6 bases removed from V and 3 bases from J, the gap between germline ends came to 26 bases. The DNA for the CDR3 is TGTGCCAGCAGCTACTCCTTGGGGACTGGAGACGTAAAAGAGACCCAGTACTTC. It translates to CASSYSLGTGDVKETQYF.

With regard to this clonotype: A much larger clone lies a single base off, so this may be a read error. The J gene is TRBJ2-2, the V gene TRBV7-2; possibly TRBD2 for D (5 bases). Germline assignment: CDR1 SGHTA and CDR2 FQGNSA. The CDR3 is 15 amino acids. The CDR3 region is CASSSGPVDTGEMFF. The CDR3 nucleotides are TGTGCCAGCAGCTCCGGGCCGGTAGACACCGGGGAGATGTTTTTT.

As regards this clonotype: The junction does not match germline at one end; this may be a read error. The chain joins TRBV7-8 to TRBJ2-1; TRBD1 might be the D (11 bases). Germline-derived CDR1 and CDR2 are SGHVS and FQNEAQ. This CDR3 is 18 amino acids long. DNA for the CDR3: TGTGCCAGCAGCTTTTGGGACAGGGGGATGGCTAGCGGGAGTCAGCATTTTTTC. This gives the protein CASSFWDRGMASGSQHFF.

About this clonotype: This may be a read error, as it is one base from a much larger clone. The chain carries TRBV7-2 and TRBJ2-7, with D possibly TRBD2 on 5 matching bases. The CDR3 covers 17 residues. CDR1 is SGHTA, CDR2 FQGNSA, per germline. The DNA of the CDR3 is TGTGCCAGAAGCTTAGGGCTGGGGATGGGGAGCTCCTACGAGCAGTACTTC. It yields the protein CARSLGLGMGSSYEQYF. The full variable domain, its missing parts supplied by reference TRBV7-2 and TRBJ2-7, is GAGVSQSPSNKVTEKGKDVELRCDPISGHTALYWYRQSLGQGLEFLIYFQGNSAPDKSGLPSDRFSAERTGGSVSTLTIQRTQQEDSAVYLCARSLGLGMGSSYEQYFGPGTRLTVT.

This clonotype was counted only a few times. The chain joins TRBV28 to TRBJ2-3; TRBD2 aligns across 8 bases. The junction had 13 bases not matched to a gene; V was cut back by 6 bases and J by 5 bases. The CDR3 totals 16 residues. Germline assignment: CDR1 MDHEN and CDR2 SYDVKM. The CDR3 DNA reads as TGTGCCAGCAGCCCACAAGCGGGAGTCTTACAAGATACGCAGTATTTT. It yields the protein CASSPQAGVLQDTQYF.

This clonotype appeared a few times. V and J are TRBV5-1 and TRBJ2-1; 8 bases are a match to TRBD1. The length of the CDR3 is 16 residues. CDR1 and CDR2 from the germline V gene are SGHRS and YFSETQ. J was trimmed by 2 bases and V by 0 bases; bases with no gene match: 4. The CDR3 here is CASSLADRGAYNEQFF. The CDR3 DNA reads as TGCGCCAGCAGCTTGGCCGACAGGGGAGCCTACAATGAGCAGTTCTTC. Based on the CDR3 plus reference TRBV5-1 and TRBJ2-1, the full variable domain is KAGVTQTPRYLIKTRGQQVTLSCSPISGHRSVSWYQQTPGQGLQFLFEYFSETQRNKGNFPGRFSGRQFSNSRSEMNVSTLELGDSALYLCASSLADRGAYNEQFFGPGTRLTVL.

This clonotype has just a few counts. The chain recombines TRBV20-1 with TRBJ2-6, with D uncertain. Trimming left V 2 bases short and J 2 bases short, with 4 bases between. Per the germline V gene, CDR1 is DFQATT and CDR2 is SNEGSKA (reference sequence). The CDR3 length is 13 residues. CDR3 DNA: TGCAGTGCTAGAAGCCCTGGGGCCAACGTCCTGACTTTC. Translating gives CSARSPGANVLTF.

The chain joins TRBV7-6 to TRBJ2-3; D is uncertain. The CDR3 spans 15 residues. Trimming pared 7 bases from V and 4 bases from J, leaving 18 bases between. CDR1 and CDR2 (germline): SGHVS, FNYEAQ. The DNA of the CDR3 is TGTGCCAGCACCCCCCGCCCCGTCATGGCAGATACGCAGTATTTT. This sequence encodes CASTPRPVMADTQYF.

V gene TRBV2 combines with J gene TRBJ2-5; the match to TRBD2 covers 8 bases. The germline V gene has CDR1 SNHLY and CDR2 FYNNEI. The CDR3 is 15 amino acids. The V gene end was trimmed by 3 bases and the J gene end by 4 bases; junction bases not matched to a gene: 7. The CDR3 spells CASSDSSGGRETQYF. CDR3 DNA: TGTGCCAGCAGTGACTCCTCGGGAGGGCGAGAGACCCAGTACTTC.

This clonotype has only a few counts. V usage is TRBV29-1 and J usage is TRBJ1-5; D is uncertain. Trimming pared 6 bases from V and 2 bases from J, leaving 8 bases between. The CDR3 spans 12 residues. The germline V gene encodes CDR1 SQVTM and CDR2 ANQGSEA. This CDR3 reads CSVLVGNQPQHF. DNA for the CDR3: TGCAGCGTCCTAGTGGGCAATCAGCCCCAGCATTTT.

This clonotype occurred a few times. This chain connects TRBV11-2 to TRBJ2-5; TRBD1 agrees at 7 bases. The CDR3 has 15 residues. Germline lookup yields CDR1 SGHAT and CDR2 FQNNGV. V gave up 6 bases and J gave up 3 bases; unmatched junction bases: 10. The CDR3 is CASRWVGDRKETQYF. The CDR3 DNA follows: TGTGCCAGCAGATGGGTCGGGGACAGAAAAGAGACCCAGTACTTC.

This clonotype was detected only a few times. The genes are TRBV24-1 and TRBJ1-5; 7 bases fit TRBD1. V lost 3 bases to trimming and J lost 8 bases; unmatched junction nucleotides: 6. There are 14 residues in the CDR3. Per the germline V gene, CDR1 is KGHDR and CDR2 is SFDVKD. The CDR3 DNA follows: TGTGCCACCAGTGATCTGACAGGGCAGGAGCCCCAGCATTTT. Residues: CATSDLTGQEPQHF.